This T cell receptor beta chain is from a study of T cell responses to AZD1222 COVID-19 vaccine. Only in-frame clones appear in the TCRdb table, and some are missing; sequencing was by immunoSEQ multiplex PCR. The sample records some 150,000 clones, more than 80% being singletons. As for this clone: No antigen is known for it.

Study-wide findings and caveats: Spike-specific TCR depth and breadth grew after two AZD1222 doses. Epitopes outside B.1.351 and B.1.1.7 mutated regions reportedly drew nearly half of spike TCRs.

The TCR sequence derives from an adult who received the MenACWY meningococcal vaccine as a control. This sample comprised peripheral blood, obtained 28 days after the second dose of the MenACWY control vaccine.

In DNA form, the CDR3 reads TGTGCCAGCTCATCACAGGGACAGGGGAATGAAAAACTGTTTTTT. It codes for CASSSQGQGNEKLFF. The chain couples TRBV18 to TRBJ1-4; 10 bases line up with TRBD1. Germline assignment: CDR1 KGHSH and CDR2 LQKENI. The CDR3 spans 15 residues. Trimming took 5 bases from V and 5 from J; bases not matched to a gene: 5.